The clone carrying this TCR beta chain has only one observation. These data originate in a study of cytomegalovirus exposure and HLA in healthy donors. The CDR3 consists of 15 residues. V lost 5 bases and J lost 7; bases outside the gene matches: 4. CDR1 is SGHNT, CDR2 YENEEA, per germline. Data came from immunoSEQ multiplex PCR; TCRdb stores just in-frame clones and leaves some out. The data contain some 90,000 clones, roughly 89% of them singletons. The rearrangement joins TRBV11-3 to TRBJ2-5; 16 bases are a match to TRBD2. The TCR sequence derives from a woman aged 25 to 45 in good health and CMV-seronegative. Sequencing used PBMCs. CDR3 in amino acids: CASSAGTSGRATQYF. The CDR3 nucleotides read TGTGCCAGCAGCGCTGGGACTAGCGGGAGGGCGACCCAGTACTTC.